The sequence of this TCR beta chain was determined in a study of OX40 agonist ivuxolimab in advanced cancers. Produced via immunoSEQ multiplex PCR; TCRdb's table is partial and in-frame only. Here the sample spans about 13,000 clones, over 60% being singletons. The CDR3 covers 12 residues. Germline V gene data show CDR1 as SGHDT and CDR2 as YYEEEE. Trimming took off 5 bases at V and 4 bases at J, with 8 bases between the two ends. This chain uses TRBV5-6 with TRBJ2-3, with D maybe TRBD2 (6 bases). The source of this sequence is an adult with an advanced solid tumor such as melanoma, head and neck, liver or kidney cancer. The sequenced sample was CD4+ or CD8+ T cells sorted from blood, obtained in a trial of the OX40 agonist ivuxolimab. The CDR3 loop is CASRPGADTQYF. DNA for the CDR3: TGTGCCAGCAGGCCGGGGGCAGATACGCAGTATTTT.